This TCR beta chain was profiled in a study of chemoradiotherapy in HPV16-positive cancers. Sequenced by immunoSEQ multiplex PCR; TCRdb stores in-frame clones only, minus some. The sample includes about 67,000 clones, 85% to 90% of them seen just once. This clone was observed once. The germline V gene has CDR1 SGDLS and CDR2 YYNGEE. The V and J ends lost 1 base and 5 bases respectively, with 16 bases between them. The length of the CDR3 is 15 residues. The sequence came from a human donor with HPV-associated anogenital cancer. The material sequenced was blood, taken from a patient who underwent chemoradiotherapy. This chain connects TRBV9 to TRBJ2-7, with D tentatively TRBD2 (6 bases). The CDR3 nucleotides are TGTGCCAGCAGCGTAAATTTAGGAGGGATAAACGAGCAGTACTTC. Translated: CASSVNLGGINEQYF.